A single sample gave rise to the 3 T cell receptor beta chains below, sequenced in a study of OX40 agonist ivuxolimab in advanced cancers. TCRdb keeps only in-frame clones here, not all; method: immunoSEQ multiplex PCR. The sample lists just over 60,000 clones; around 90% were seen once. The specimen was CD4+ or CD8+ T cells sorted from blood, collected in a trial of the OX40 agonist ivuxolimab. These receptors came from an adult with an advanced solid tumor such as melanoma, head and neck, liver or kidney cancer.

The genes are TRBV5-1 and TRBJ2-5; 8 nucleotides line up with TRBD1. The CDR3 consists of 16 residues. Trimming cost V 0 bases and J 1 base; bases outside gene matches: 5. Germline V gene lookup returns CDR1 SGHRS and CDR2 YFSETQ. The CDR3 reads CASSLEGTGIQETQYF. The CDR3 DNA reads as TGCGCCAGCAGCTTGGAGGGGACAGGAATCCAAGAGACCCAGTACTTC.

The chain uses TRBV14 and TRBJ2-5; the D gene is possibly TRBD2 (6 bases). The CDR3 covers 17 residues. Germline assignment: CDR1 SGHDN and CDR2 FVKESK. The V end was cut by 0 bases, the J end by 3 bases, with 17 bases between. The CDR3 nucleotides are TGTGCCAGCAGCCAAGAGGGAGGTGAGGGGAGAGAAGAGACCCAGTACTTC. Translation: CASSQEGGEGREETQYF.

The chain joins TRBV27 to TRBJ1-6; 8 nucleotides agree with TRBD1. The V and J ends lost 2 bases and 9 bases, in that order; junction bases with no gene match: 3. CDR1 is MNHEY, CDR2 SMNVEV, per germline (reference sequence). The CDR3 sequence is 14 residues long. In nucleotides, the CDR3 is TGTGCCAGCAGTTTAACAGGGGGAGGTTCACCCCTCCACTTT. This encodes CASSLTGGGSPLHF.